This T cell receptor (beta chain) was recovered during a study of blood T cells in healthy people across ages (dated by TCRdb to 2014 to 2015). Notes on the research overall: Template switching captured roughly one uniquely barcoded TCR beta cDNA molecule per two T cells in model experiments. Age-related changes in TCR beta repertoire diversity were measured in the study by deep sequencing normalized with unique cDNA molecular identifiers. The donors were split into four age groups: young (average about 16 years), middle-aged (nearly 40), aged (over 55) and long-lived (about 82). To avoid experimental bias, donors of different ages were spread randomly across the sequencing lanes. For two donors (one aged 18 to 29 and one aged 80 or older), the study analyzed two additional independent replicas of 1 million unique cDNA reads from the same blood draw.

Donors were around 37 systemically healthy Caucasian individuals from Russia aged roughly 6 to 90 years. Around 9.9 milliliters of peripheral blood were collected from each donor into EDTA-treated Vacutainer tubes. PBMCs were isolated by Ficoll-Paque density-gradient centrifugation, with at least 7 million obtained per sample. Trizol reagent was used to extract total RNA from the PBMCs, yielding at least 5.5 micrograms per sample. Naive CD45RAhigh/CD27high T cell percentages were measured by flow cytometry on a PBMC aliquot from every donor. Its CDR3 holds 17 amino acids, cysteine through phenylalanine. Just the 51-base CDR3 DNA is kept, in frame starting at base 1. From a lookup of the germline V gene, CDR1 and CDR2 are LGHNA and YNFKEQ. Library construction relied on 5' RACE. Sequencing was carried out with an Illumina HiSeq 2500. A second roughly 7 to 11 cycle PCR used a sample-barcoded 5' primer and a J-beta primer mix. A unique molecular identifier was introduced onto each TCR beta cDNA molecule by a template-switch 5' adaptor carrying 12 random nucleotides. Each sample yielded at least 3 million CDR3-containing paired-end reads. The Mint cDNA synthesis kit, primed by a TRBC-specific oligonucleotide, was used to synthesize first-strand cDNA from all RNA. After uracil-DNA glycosylase treatment, a first 18-cycle PCR used universal primers M1SS and BC2_uni_R on all cDNA. On the study's bioinformatics: For normalization, 1 million high-quality reads, each with a distinct molecular identifier, were randomly selected from each sample. Instead of being binned into consensus sequences, reads that shared molecular identifiers were thrown out. CDR3 identification, clonotype clustering and error correction used MiTCR with a Q25 quality threshold and the strictest error-elimination algorithm. A nonparametric unseen species model using Euler transformation provided a lower-bound estimate of total TCR beta diversity. TCRdb trimmed the raw reads at Q25, called clones with MiXCR and kept productive beta chains. A single entry per CDR3 protein holds the most common genes and DNA from its merged rows. The V and J calls come from TCRdb's annotation, not from the publication. This sample holds 1.5 million to 2 million distinct CDR3 sequences; roughly 52% were observed only once. The ten most abundant clones make up more than 2% of the sample.

Study-wide conclusions, independent of this receptor: The percentage of naive T cells measured by flow cytometry correlated strongly with observed TCR beta diversity. Estimates of total diversity based on one million sequenced T cells were regarded as lower bounds and as underestimates. The CMV infection status of donors was not known, potentially confounding age-related changes in expanded clonotypes. Compared with the aged group, more naive CD4+ T cells, fewer expanded clones and increased TCR diversity were shown by the long-lived group, suggesting age selection. Since profiling was done on bulk unsorted PBMCs, naive and antigen-experienced compartments could not be conclusively compared. Observed TCR beta diversity per million T cells fell roughly linearly with age, and a significant reduction was already apparent by age approximately 41.

A note on this clonotype: What antigen it recognizes has not been identified. At one end, the junction sequence differs from germline, possibly due to a read error.

The receptor was isolated from a woman between 40 and 55 years old in good health. The specimen was blood. The receptor chain draws on TRBV4-2 and TRBJ2-1, with the D gene not confidently named. The DNA sequence follows: TGTGTCAGCAGCCAAGGGAAAACTTTCCTACATGGCGATGAGCAGTTCTTC. Protein translation: CVSSQGKTFLHGDEQFF.